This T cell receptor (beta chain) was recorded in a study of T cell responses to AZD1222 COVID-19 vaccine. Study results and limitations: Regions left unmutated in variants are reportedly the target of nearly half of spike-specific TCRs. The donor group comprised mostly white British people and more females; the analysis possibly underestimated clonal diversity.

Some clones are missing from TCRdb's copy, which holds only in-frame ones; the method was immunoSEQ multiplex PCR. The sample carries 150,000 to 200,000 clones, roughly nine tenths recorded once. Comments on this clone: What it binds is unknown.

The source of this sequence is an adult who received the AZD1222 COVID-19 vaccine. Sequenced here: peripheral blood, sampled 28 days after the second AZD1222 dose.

In DNA form, the CDR3 reads TGTGCCAGCAGTTACCGGACAGAGCTGGGCTACACCTTC. Protein: CASSYRTELGYTF. V is TRBV6-2 or TRBV6-3 and J is TRBJ1-2, with D perhaps matching TRBD1 (6 bases). This CDR3 region has 13 residues. The germline V and J ends were trimmed by 2 bases and 8 bases, with 12 bases remaining between them. Looked up from germline, CDR1 is MNHEY and CDR2 is SVGEGT.